One sample yielded the 8 T cell receptor beta chains listed below, sequenced in a study of blood T cells in healthy people across ages. Then a second PCR, running roughly 7 to 11 cycles, was carried out with a sample-barcoded 5' primer and a J-beta primer mix. MiXCR was run by TCRdb on the 5' RACE reads, yielding one entry per CDR3 protein. The repertoire has about 1.8 million distinct CDR3 sequences, just under 50% of them found once; the top ten carry approximately 2%. What was sequenced was blood. These receptors came from a woman aged 40 to 50 in good health.

This clonotype was seen repeatedly, ten times or more. The V gene is TRBV7-2, the J gene TRBJ2-7; TRBD1 is a possible D gene (5 bases). The V and J ends lost 6 bases and 0 bases respectively, with 12 bases between them. This CDR3 spans 14 amino acids. Germline CDR1 SGHTA, CDR2 FQGNSA. The DNA for the CDR3 is TGTGCCAGCAGTCTAGATGGGGCCTCCTACGAGCAGTACTTC. As protein: CASSLDGASYEQYF.

This sequence joins TRBV20-1 and TRBJ2-7; D is perhaps TRBD1 or TRBD2 (6 bases each). V lost 6 bases to trimming and J lost 0 bases, with 12 bases between them. The CDR3 has 13 amino acids. Germline-derived CDR1 and CDR2 are DFQATT and SNEGSKA (reference sequence). DNA of the CDR3: TGCAGTGCCCCGGGGGCTAACTCCTACGAGCAGTACTTC. This encodes CSAPGANSYEQYF.

The J gene is TRBJ2-1, the V gene TRBV28; D gene uncertain. This CDR3 has 17 residues. V lost 2 bases and J lost 0, with 14 bases in between. From germline, CDR1 is MDHEN and CDR2 SYDVKM. CDR3: CASSLAPRISSYNEQFF. As DNA, the CDR3 is TGTGCCAGCAGTTTAGCCCCGAGAATTAGCTCCTACAATGAGCAGTTCTTC.

The chain employs TRBV29-1 and TRBJ2-7; D unclear. Deletions cut 2 bases from V and 2 bases from J, with 7 bases between. CDR1 is SQVTM, CDR2 ANQGSEA, per germline. The CDR3 sequence is 12 residues long. Here the CDR3 reads CSVESGAYEQYF. The CDR3 DNA is TGCAGCGTTGAATCCGGAGCCTACGAGCAGTACTTC.

This chain links TRBV19 with TRBJ1-2; 7 positions match TRBD1. The V segment lost 10 bases and the J segment 4 bases; nucleotides outside the gene matches: 12. Germline V lookup: CDR1 LNHDA, CDR2 SQIVND (reference sequence). The CDR3 totals 14 residues. The CDR3 loop is CATQGGQAFYGYTF. CDR3 DNA sequence: TGTGCCACCCAAGGCGGACAGGCTTTCTATGGCTACACCTTC.

The chain employs TRBV3-1 and TRBJ1-2; D is possibly TRBD1 (5 bases). The CDR3 has 14 residues. Germline V lookup: CDR1 LGHDT, CDR2 YNNKEL (reference sequence). Between the trimmed V and J ends, which lost 3 bases and 3 bases, there was a span of 11 bases. CDR3 protein: CASSQQWGDYGYTF. CDR3 DNA: TGTGCCAGCAGCCAGCAGTGGGGGGACTATGGCTACACCTTC.

The V and J genes are TRBV5-5 and TRBJ2-3; TRBD2 is a possible D gene (5 bases). Trimming cost V 1 base and J 3 bases, with 18 bases left between them. Germline V gives CDR1 SGHKS, CDR2 YYEKEE (reference sequence). This CDR3 spans 17 amino acids. DNA for the CDR3: TGTGCCAGCAGCTTGTGGTCGACGGGCTCGGGGACAGATACGCAGTATTTT. Protein: CASSLWSTGSGTDTQYF.

The chain carries TRBV12-3 or TRBV12-4 and TRBJ1-4; tentatively, D is TRBD1 (6 bases). The CDR3 spans 16 residues. Between the trimmed V and J ends, which lost 4 bases and 0 bases, there was a span of 12 bases. Written as DNA, the CDR3 is TGTGCCAGCAGTTCCAGGGGCCAGACAACTAATGAAAAACTGTTTTTT. Its translation is CASSSRGQTTNEKLFF.